This T cell receptor (beta chain) derives from a study of radiotherapy plus CTLA-4 blockade in lung cancer. Using immunoSEQ multiplex PCR, the repertoire was profiled, and TCRdb retains in-frame clones only, with some absent. The repertoire holds more than 95,000 clones, with roughly 80% as singletons. Germline V gives CDR1 MNHEY, CDR2 SMNVEV (reference sequence). V gave up 3 bases and J gave up 8 bases, with 14 bases separating them. CDR3 length: 14 residues. The rearrangement links TRBV27 to TRBJ2-1; D is possibly TRBD1 (6 bases). Here the sequenced sample was peripheral blood, taken from a patient treated with radiotherapy plus ipilimumab. The origin of this receptor is a human donor with non-small cell lung cancer who had a partial response to radiotherapy plus ipilimumab. CDR3 region: CASSFRDTRDEQFF. DNA for the CDR3: TGTGCCAGCAGTTTCCGGGACACTCGCGATGAGCAGTTCTTC.